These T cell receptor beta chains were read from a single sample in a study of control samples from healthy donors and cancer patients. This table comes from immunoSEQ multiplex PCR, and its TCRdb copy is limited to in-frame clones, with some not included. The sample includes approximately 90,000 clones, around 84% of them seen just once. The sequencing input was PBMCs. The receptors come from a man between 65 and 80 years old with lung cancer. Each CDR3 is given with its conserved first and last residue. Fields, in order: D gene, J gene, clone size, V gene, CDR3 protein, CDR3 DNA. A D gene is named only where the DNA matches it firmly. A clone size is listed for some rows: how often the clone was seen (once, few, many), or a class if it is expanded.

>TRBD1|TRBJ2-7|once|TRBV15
CATSRGGTGGAEQYF
TGTGCCACCAGCAGGGGAGGGACAGGGGGCGCCGAGCAGTACTTC
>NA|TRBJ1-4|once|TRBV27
CASSLSSANEKLFF
TGTGCCAGCAGTTTATCCTCCGCTAATGAAAAACTGTTTTTT
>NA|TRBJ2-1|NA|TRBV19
CASSISGPLNYNEQFF
TGTGCCAGTAGTATATCAGGCCCTTTAAACTACAATGAGCAGTTCTTC
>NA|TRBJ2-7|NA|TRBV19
CASSTSGTTLYEQYF
TGTGCCAGTAGCACCTCGGGGACCACTCTCTACGAGCAGTACTTC
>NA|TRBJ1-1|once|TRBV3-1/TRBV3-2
CASSPGQNTEAFF
TGTGCCAGCAGCCCCGGACAGAACACTGAAGCTTTCTTT
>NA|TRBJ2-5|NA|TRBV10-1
CASSEVGESQETQYF
TGCGCCAGCAGTGAGGTTGGGGAATCCCAAGAGACCCAGTACTTC
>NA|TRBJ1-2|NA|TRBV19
CASSLYSTNYGYTF
TGTGCCAGTAGTTTGTACAGCACCAACTATGGCTACACCTTC
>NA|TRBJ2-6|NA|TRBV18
CASSPQIPGNTGANVLTF
TGTGCCAGCTCACCACAAATCCCAGGAAATACTGGGGCCAACGTCCTGACTTTC
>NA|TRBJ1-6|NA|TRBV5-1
CASSLGNSPLHF
TGCGCCAGCAGCTTGGGGAATTCACCCCTCCACTTT
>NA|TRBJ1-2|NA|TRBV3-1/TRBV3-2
CASSQVTGSYGYTF
TGTGCCAGCAGCCAAGTTACAGGGTCCTATGGCTACACCTTC
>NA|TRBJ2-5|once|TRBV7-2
CASSLVGGRETQYF
TGTGCCAGCAGCTTAGTGGGGGGCCGTGAGACCCAGTACTTC
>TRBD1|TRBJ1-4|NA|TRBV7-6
CASSPRTGSNEKLFF
TGTGCCAGCAGCCCTCGGACAGGGAGTAATGAAAAACTGTTTTTT
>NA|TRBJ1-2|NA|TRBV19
CASSTSGTIYGYTF
TGTGCCAGTAGTACTTCCGGGACCATCTATGGCTACACCTTC
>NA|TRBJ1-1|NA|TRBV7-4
CASSRDLRDTEAFF
TGTGCCAGCAGCCGGGACCTAAGGGACACTGAAGCTTTCTTT
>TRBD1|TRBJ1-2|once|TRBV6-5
CASSYLTGGRDYGYTF
TGTGCCAGCAGTTACCTTACAGGGGGAAGAGACTATGGCTACACCTTC
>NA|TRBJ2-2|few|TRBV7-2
CATRVGQRLGELFF
TGTGCCACCCGAGTCGGACAGCGCCTCGGGGAGCTGTTTTTT
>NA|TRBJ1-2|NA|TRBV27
CASTRTALGYTF
TGTGCCAGCACCCGTACGGCTCTCGGCTACACCTTC
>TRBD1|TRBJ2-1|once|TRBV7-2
CASSHGQGLYNEQFF
TGTGCCAGCAGCCATGGACAGGGACTCTACAATGAGCAGTTCTTC
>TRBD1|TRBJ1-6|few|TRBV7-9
CASSRMAGTGLSPLHF
TGTGCCAGCAGCCGCATGGCCGGGACAGGGCTTTCACCCCTCCACTTT
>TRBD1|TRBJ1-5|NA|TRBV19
CASSIWDNRGNQPQHF
TGTGCCAGTAGTATATGGGATAACAGGGGGAATCAGCCCCAGCATTTT
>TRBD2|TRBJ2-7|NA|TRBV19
CASSTGTSQRYEQYF
TGTGCCAGTAGTACTGGGACTAGCCAACGCTACGAGCAGTACTTC
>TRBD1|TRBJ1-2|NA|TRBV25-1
CAAGGVSNYGYTF
TGTGCCGCAGGGGGCGTTAGCAACTATGGCTACACCTTC
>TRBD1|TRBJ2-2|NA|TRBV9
CASAGTANTGELFF
TGTGCCAGCGCCGGGACAGCGAACACCGGGGAGCTGTTTTTT
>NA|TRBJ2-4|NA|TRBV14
CASSPLRGAKNIQYF
TGTGCCAGCAGCCCCCTCAGGGGCGCCAAAAACATTCAGTACTTC
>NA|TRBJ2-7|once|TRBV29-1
CSVEDGQAQTYEQYF
TGCAGCGTTGAAGACGGGCAGGCCCAAACCTACGAGCAGTACTTC
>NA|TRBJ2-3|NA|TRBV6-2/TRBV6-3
CASSYPATDTQYF
TGTGCCAGCAGTTACCCGGCTACAGATACGCAGTATTTT
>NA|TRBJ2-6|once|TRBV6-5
CASGGRNAGANVLTF
TGTGCCAGCGGGGGGCGGAATGCTGGGGCCAACGTCCTGACTTTC
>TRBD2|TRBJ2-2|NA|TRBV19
CASTFGALAGANTGELFF
TGTGCCAGTACCTTCGGGGCCCTAGCGGGGGCGAACACCGGGGAGCTGTTTTTT
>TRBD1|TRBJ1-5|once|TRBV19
CASGGTGKNQPQHF
TGTGCCAGTGGGGGGACAGGGAAGAATCAGCCCCAGCATTTT
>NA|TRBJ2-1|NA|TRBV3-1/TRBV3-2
CASKTTTSYNEQFF
TGTGCCAGCAAGACCACTACCTCCTACAATGAGCAGTTCTTC
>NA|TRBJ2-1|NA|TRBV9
CASSPTPSWEQFF
TGTGCCAGCAGCCCCACGCCTAGTTGGGAGCAGTTCTTC
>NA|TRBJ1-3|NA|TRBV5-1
CASSASGSGNTIYF
TGCGCCAGCAGCGCGAGCGGCTCTGGAAACACCATATATTTT
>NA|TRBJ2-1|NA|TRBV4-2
CASSPHTRAEWDEQFF
TGTGCCAGCAGCCCGCACACTAGAGCTGAATGGGATGAGCAGTTCTTC
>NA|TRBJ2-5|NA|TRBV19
CASSIFQGAQYF
TGTGCCAGTAGTATCTTCCAAGGGGCCCAGTACTTC
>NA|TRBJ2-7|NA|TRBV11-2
CASSLSLFGEQYF
TGTGCCAGCAGCCTCAGCCTTTTTGGGGAGCAGTACTTC
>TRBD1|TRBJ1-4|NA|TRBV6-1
CASSAGRGISNEKLFF
TGTGCCAGCAGTGCTGGCAGGGGGATTTCTAATGAAAAACTGTTTTTT
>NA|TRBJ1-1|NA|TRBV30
CAWIGGTEAFF
TGTGCCTGGATTGGGGGGACTGAAGCTTTCTTT
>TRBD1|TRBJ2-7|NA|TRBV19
CASSIEEGGGYEQYF
TGTGCCAGTAGTATAGAGGAAGGGGGCGGGTACGAGCAGTACTTC
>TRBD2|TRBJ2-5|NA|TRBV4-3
CASSQYKRIAGGSGVAQYF
TGCGCCAGCAGCCAATATAAACGAATAGCGGGGGGGTCCGGAGTGGCCCAGTACTTC
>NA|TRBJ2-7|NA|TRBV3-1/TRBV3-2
CATRPGASYEQYF
TGTGCCACCCGACCGGGAGCCTCCTACGAGCAGTACTTC
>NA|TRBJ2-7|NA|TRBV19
CASSLTPGEGAYEQYF
TGTGCCAGTAGTCTAACCCCCGGGGAGGGGGCCTACGAGCAGTACTTC
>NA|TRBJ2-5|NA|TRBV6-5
CASKRTEVETQYF
TGTGCCAGCAAACGGACGGAGGTAGAGACCCAGTACTTC
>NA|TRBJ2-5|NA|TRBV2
CASRGGQYQETQYF
TGTGCCAGCAGGGGGGGACAGTACCAAGAGACCCAGTACTTC
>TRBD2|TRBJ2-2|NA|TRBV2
CASRSGTSGNTGELFF
TGTGCCAGCAGATCGGGGACTAGCGGGAACACCGGGGAGCTGTTTTTT
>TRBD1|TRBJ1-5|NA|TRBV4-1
CASSQEGQGANSNQPQHF
TGCGCCAGCAGCCAAGAGGGACAGGGGGCTAATAGCAATCAGCCCCAGCATTTT
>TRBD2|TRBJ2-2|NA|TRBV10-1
CASAETSLPGELFF
TGCGCCAGCGCAGAGACTAGCCTCCCCGGGGAGCTGTTTTTT
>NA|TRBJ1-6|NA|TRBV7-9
CASSHPGQSTLALHF
TGTGCCAGCAGCCACCCGGGACAATCAACTTTAGCCCTCCACTTT
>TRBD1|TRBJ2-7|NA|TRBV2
CASSSGQGTYEQYF
TGTGCCAGCAGCTCGGGACAGGGGACCTACGAGCAGTACTTC
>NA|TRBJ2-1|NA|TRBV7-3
CASSLTGLKSDEQFF
TGTGCCAGCAGCTTAACTGGACTAAAGAGCGATGAGCAGTTCTTC
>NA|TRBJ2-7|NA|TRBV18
CASSPLTPADPYEQYF
TGTGCCAGCTCACCGCTAACTCCGGCGGATCCCTACGAGCAGTACTTC
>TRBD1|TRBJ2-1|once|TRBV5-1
CASSTDSRDRDEQFF
TGCGCCAGCAGCACCGATTCCAGGGACAGGGATGAGCAGTTCTTC